This entry lists 23 T cell receptor beta chains sequenced from one sample in a study of T cell responses to AZD1222 COVID-19 vaccine. This table comes from immunoSEQ multiplex PCR, and its TCRdb copy is limited to in-frame clones, with some not included. In the table there are 90,000 to 150,000 clones, about 87% of which are singletons. The sequenced sample was peripheral blood, obtained on day 0 of AZD1222 vaccination. The receptor source for this set is an adult in good health.

The chain employs TRBV3-1 (or the pseudogene TRBV3-2) and TRBJ2-2; 8 bases match TRBD2. V trimming: 1 base; J trimming: 6 bases; junction bases outside the gene matches: 10. CDR3 size: 17 residues. Germline V gene data show CDR1 as LGHDT and CDR2 as YNNKEL (reference sequence). The CDR3 bases are TGTGCCAGCAGCCAAGTTGCGGCTAGCGGGTTGTCCGGGGAGCTGTTTTTT. Translated: CASSQVAASGLSGELFF.

The V call is TRBV30, the J call TRBJ1-6; 11 positions match TRBD1. CDR3 length equals 15 residues. CDR1 is GTSNPN, CDR2 SVGIG, per germline (reference sequence). V trimming: 5 bases; J trimming: 13 bases; junction bases outside the gene matches: 13. The CDR3 region is CAWAPSGTGGRPLHF. As DNA, the CDR3 is TGTGCCTGGGCTCCCTCCGGGACAGGGGGACGGCCCCTCCACTTT.

The chain links TRBV11-2 to TRBJ1-4; a possible D gene is TRBD1 (5 bases). Per germline, CDR1 SGHAT and CDR2 FQNNGV. The V and J ends lost 2 bases and 10 bases respectively, with 17 bases between them. The CDR3 has 15 residues. The CDR3 DNA reads as TGTGCCAGCAGCTTAAGGTCCCTCCAGGGAGGAAAACTGTTTTTT. This sequence encodes CASSLRSLQGGKLFF.

The chain joins TRBV18 to TRBJ2-1, with a weak D call TRBD2 (5 bases). Looked up from germline, CDR1 is KGHSH and CDR2 is LQKENI. Trimming removed 1 base at V and 0 bases at J, with 7 bases between. The CDR3 covers 15 residues. CDR3 DNA: TGTGCCAGCTCACCACTCACTAGCTCCTACAATGAGCAGTTCTTC. It translates to CASSPLTSSYNEQFF. Full variable domain (rest looked up from reference TRBV18 and TRBJ2-1): NAGVMQNPRHLVRRRGQEARLRCSPMKGHSHVYWYRQLPEEGLKFMVYLQKENIIDESGMPKERFSAEFPKEGPSILRIQQVVRGDSAAYFCASSPLTSSYNEQFFGPGTRLTVL.

This chain joins TRBV30 and TRBJ2-1, with a possible D match to TRBD2 (6 bases). V lost 2 bases to trimming and J lost 0 bases, with 14 bases between them. The CDR3 runs 16 residues. From germline, CDR1 is GTSNPN and CDR2 SVGIG (reference sequence). Written as DNA, the CDR3 is TGTGCCTGGAGTCCCATCGGGGGAAGCTCCTACAATGAGCAGTTCTTC. Protein sequence: CAWSPIGGSSYNEQFF. Using reference TRBV30 and TRBJ2-1 for the parts outside the CDR3, the full variable domain is SQTIHQWPATLVQPVGSPLSLECTVEGTSNPNLYWYRQAAGRGLQLLFYSVGIGQISSEVPQNLSASRPQDRQFILSSKKLLLSDSGFYLCAWSPIGGSSYNEQFFGPGTRLTVL.

V usage is TRBV18 and J usage is TRBJ2-3, with 7 bases identical to TRBD2. CDR1 is KGHSH and CDR2 is LQKENI in the germline V gene. CDR3 size: 14 residues. Losses at the gene ends were 8 bases for V and 4 bases for J; bases not matched to a gene: 9. CDR3 amino acids: CASNLGGSADTQYF. CDR3 nucleotide sequence: TGTGCCAGCAACCTGGGAGGGTCCGCAGATACGCAGTATTTT.

The chain combines TRBV7-9 with TRBJ1-1, with a possible D match to TRBD1 (5 bases). The V gene's germline CDR1 is SEHNR and CDR2 FQNEAQ (reference sequence). The V end was cut by 1 base, the J end by 4 bases, with 19 bases between. This CDR3 has 17 amino acids. CDR3 coding DNA: TGTGCCAGCAGCTTAGAGGCGGGAAGGGGCCGGGGCACTGAAGCTTTCTTT. Its translation: CASSLEAGRGRGTEAFF.

This chain uses TRBV13 with TRBJ2-1; D possibly matches TRBD1 or TRBD2 (5 bases each). V lost 3 bases to trimming and J lost 6 bases, with 9 bases between them. The CDR3 runs to 13 residues. The germline V gene encodes CDR1 PRHDT and CDR2 FYEKMQ (reference sequence). For the CDR3, the DNA is TGTGCCAGCAGCTTGGGGGTGGGCAATGAGCAGTTCTTC. Encoded protein: CASSLGVGNEQFF. The full variable domain, in which reference TRBV13 and TRBJ2-1 provide the parts outside the CDR3, is AAGVIQSPRHLIKEKRETATLKCYPIPRHDTVYWYQQGPGQDPQFLISFYEKMQSDKGSIPDRFSAQQFSDYHSELNMSSLELGDSALYFCASSLGVGNEQFFGPGTRLTVL.

This clone appeared a few times. This chain links TRBV30 with TRBJ1-2; 10 bases line up with TRBD1. From germline, CDR1 is GTSNPN and CDR2 SVGIG (reference sequence). With 2 bases clipped from V and 6 bases from J, the junction kept 9 bases outside the gene matches. The CDR3 length is 15 residues. The CDR3 bases are TGTGCCTGGAGTCGGACAGGGGGTGGTACCGATGGCTACACCTTC. Its translation is CAWSRTGGGTDGYTF.

The chain has TRBV15 and TRBJ2-5, with D perhaps TRBD2 (5 bases). V was cut by 0 bases and J by 4 bases, with 12 bases left in between. The CDR3 extends over 15 amino acids. Germline V gene sequence: CDR1 LNHNV, CDR2 YYDKDF (reference sequence). CDR3 in DNA: TGTGCCACCAGCAGAGATTGGGGAGTCGGAGAGACCCAGTACTTC. This sequence encodes CATSRDWGVGETQYF.

The chain couples TRBV4-2 to TRBJ2-7; 10 nucleotides match TRBD1. Unmatched junction bases numbered 9, after V lost 4 bases and J lost 3 bases. This CDR3 comprises 16 residues. Germline V lookup: CDR1 LGHNA, CDR2 YNFKEQ. In DNA form, the CDR3 reads TGTGCCAGCAGCCGAGACACGACAGGGGGCGGCTACGAGCAGTACTTC. It specifies CASSRDTTGGGYEQYF.

This rearrangement joins TRBV7-9 to TRBJ2-7; D call uncertain. V lost 5 bases and J 4 bases, leaving 9 bases between the germline ends. The CDR3 sequence is 12 residues long. Germline V lookup: CDR1 SEHNR, CDR2 FQNEAQ (reference sequence). CDR3 DNA: TGTGCCAGCAGCCTCTTCACATACGAGCAGTACTTC. Amino acids: CASSLFTYEQYF.

The chain has TRBV3-1 (or the pseudogene TRBV3-2) and TRBJ1-1; possibly TRBD1 for D (6 bases). Germline V CDR1 and CDR2: LGHDT, YNNKEL (reference sequence). The V end lost 4 bases, the J end lost 3 bases, and 9 bases lay between the germline ends. This CDR3 is 13 amino acids long. Written as DNA, the CDR3 is TGTGCCAGCAGCCCGGGGGCAGACACTGAAGCTTTCTTT. Protein: CASSPGADTEAFF.

The chain is built from TRBV25-1 and TRBJ2-7; no definite D call. The V end lost 8 bases, the J end lost 1 base, and 18 bases lay between the germline ends. The CDR3 has 15 residues. The germline gives CDR1 MGHDK, CDR2 SYGVNS. For the CDR3, the DNA is TGTGCCAGCGGAGTGTATGGAGAGCCTTCCTACGAGCAGTACTTC. Translating gives CASGVYGEPSYEQYF.

This sequence joins TRBV28 and TRBJ1-2; 7 bases are shared with TRBD1. The V and J ends lost 3 bases and 4 bases, in that order; junction bases with no gene match: 5. The CDR3 is 14 amino acids. CDR1 MDHEN and CDR2 SYDVKM come from the germline V gene. The CDR3 sequence: CASSFKGTAYGYTF. CDR3 sequence (DNA): TGTGCCAGCAGTTTTAAGGGGACAGCCTATGGCTACACCTTC.

The chain couples TRBV9 to TRBJ1-1, with D unresolved. Germline loops: CDR1 SGDLS, CDR2 YYNGEE. CDR3 length: 17 amino acids. Trimming left V 4 bases short and J 0 bases short, with 19 bases between. The CDR3 nucleotides are TGTGCCAGCAGCCGTTCCGCGGGCCCCCTCATGAACACTGAAGCTTTCTTT. As protein: CASSRSAGPLMNTEAFF.

The chain carries TRBV5-4 and TRBJ1-1, with D maybe TRBD1 (5 bases). Trimming left V 6 bases short and J 6 bases short, with 18 bases between. CDR1 and CDR2 (germline): SGHNT, YYREEE (reference sequence). This CDR3 has 14 residues. The CDR3 loop is CASTAPGRDPEAFF. The CDR3 DNA sequence: TGTGCCAGCACTGCACCCGGCAGGGACCCTGAAGCTTTCTTT.

This clone appeared a few times. The chain is built from TRBV6-5 and TRBJ1-5; D uncertain. The CDR3 runs 15 residues. The V gene lost 6 bases and the J gene lost 7 bases, with 19 bases spanning the gap. The germline V gene encodes CDR1 MNHEY and CDR2 SVGAGI. This chain's CDR3 is CASRLVAGIVQPQHF. The CDR3 DNA reads as TGTGCCAGCAGATTGGTGGCGGGTATCGTGCAGCCCCAGCATTTT.

Here the CDR3 DNA reads TGTGCCAGCAGTTTAGGCAGGGGGCGCTTCACTGAAGCTTTCTTT. Amino acid sequence: CASSLGRGRFTEAFF. The gene calls are TRBV27 and TRBJ1-1; 8 nucleotides line up with TRBD1. Trimming at V came to 2 bases and at J to 4 bases, leaving 6 bases not matched to a gene. The germline gives CDR1 MNHEY, CDR2 SMNVEV (reference sequence). The CDR3 spans 15 residues.

V is TRBV7-9 and J is TRBJ2-7, with D unresolved. Germline CDR1 and CDR2: SEHNR and FQNEAQ (reference sequence). This CDR3 is built from 14 residues. The ends were cut back, 5 bases at V and 1 base at J, with 12 bases in the middle. The CDR3 sequence is CASSPSERSYEQYF. CDR3 in DNA: TGTGCCAGCAGCCCTTCCGAGAGGTCCTACGAGCAGTACTTC.

V is TRBV5-1 and J is TRBJ2-4; tentatively, D is TRBD1 (7 bases). The ends were cut back, 4 bases at V and 8 bases at J, with 16 bases in the middle. This CDR3 has 14 amino acids. Germline V gene data show CDR1 as SGHRS and CDR2 as YFSETQ. CDR3 protein: CASSPRDSGYIQYF. The CDR3 DNA reads TGCGCCAGCAGCCCCCGGGACAGCGGGTACATTCAGTACTTC.

The V gene is TRBV10-2, the J gene TRBJ2-2; D perhaps matches TRBD2 (6 bases). CDR3 length: 16 residues. Germline CDR1 and CDR2: WSHSY and SAAADI. V gave up 6 bases and J gave up 5 bases, with 19 bases separating them. The CDR3 protein is CASREPGTLGTGELFF. The DNA of the CDR3 is TGCGCCAGCAGAGAACCCGGGACTCTAGGAACCGGGGAGCTGTTTTTT.

The chain links TRBV19 to TRBJ2-2; TRBD2 is a possible D gene (5 bases). The CDR3 spans 13 residues. V was cut by 0 bases and J by 13 bases, with 12 bases left in between. Germline lookup yields CDR1 LNHDA and CDR2 SQIVND (reference sequence). CDR3 in DNA: TGTGCCAGTAGTATAGATGAGGGATTCGGGCTGTTTTTT. Its protein is CASSIDEGFGLFF.